This T cell receptor beta chain originates from a study of breast tumors, draining lymph nodes, adjacent tissues. The lymph nodes were axillary draining lymph nodes from breast cancer patients. Overall study results and limits: Compared with basal-like, luminal-like tumors shared significantly more repertoire with nontumor tissue.

This clonotype has a count of ten or more. Antigen specificity is unknown. This CDR3 has 18 amino acids. The V gene end was trimmed by 4 bases and the J gene end by 0 bases; junction bases not matched to a gene: 15. Germline-derived CDR1 and CDR2 are SGHTA and FQGTGA. TCRdb re-called the multiplex PCR reads with MiXCR, one entry per CDR3 protein. The sample has about 120,000 distinct CDR3 sequences; 15% to 20% are singletons. Material: axillary lymph node tissue. The source is a female donor with breast cancer. Some clones in this sample may be carry-over from other donors' samples. The rearrangement links TRBV7-3 to TRBJ2-7, with 7 bases matching TRBD2. CDR3 in DNA: TGTGCCAGCAGCTCCAGATTGGCGGGGCAGCGGGGCTCCTACGAGCAGTACTTC. Protein: CASSSRLAGQRGSYEQYF.